This record covers a single T cell receptor (beta chain). Its specificity is not known. This specimen comes from a study of shared clonotypes between healthy human individuals. Study-level background: Those who served as donors were a couple of women and a few men between the ages of 18 and 49. Study-wide points: Enrolling few donors narrowed the genetic and exposure-history diversity that was represented.

Method: immunoSEQ multiplex PCR; TCRdb's copy keeps in-frame clones and lacks some. The sample has about 480,000 clones; 60% to 80% are singletons. None of the donors, who were healthy HIV-negative adults, had recently had acute infections or vaccinations. When samples were unsorted, 85 million to 95 million PBMCs were used for genomic DNA. There are 15 residues in the CDR3. V was shortened by 1 base and J by 2 bases, with 10 bases between the two germline ends. The V gene's germline CDR1 is SGHRS and CDR2 YFSETQ. The source is a woman in her 40s in good health. Some clones in this sample may be carry-over from other donors' samples. The J gene is TRBJ2-1, the V gene TRBV5-1; tentatively, D is TRBD1 or TRBD2 (5 bases each). The specimen sequenced was PBMCs. CDR3 amino acids: CASSLRDGTYNEQFF. The CDR3 nucleotides read TGCGCCAGCAGCTTGAGGGACGGAACCTACAATGAGCAGTTCTTC. The full variable domain, rest sourced from reference TRBV5-1 and TRBJ2-1, is KAGVTQTPRYLIKTRGQQVTLSCSPISGHRSVSWYQQTPGQGLQFLFEYFSETQRNKGNFPGRFSGRQFSNSRSEMNVSTLELGDSALYLCASSLRDGTYNEQFFGPGTRLTVL.